The clone carrying this T cell receptor beta chain was detected a few times. This CDR3 comprises 15 residues. Germline loops: CDR1 SGHTA, CDR2 FQGNSA. Trimming removed 5 bases from V and 3 bases from J, with 16 bases in between. This specimen belongs to a study of blood T cell repertoires in COVID-19. As for the study in general: Acute-phase and convalescent COVID-19 samples originated in the United States, Italy and Spain. Sample material is recorded as cDNA or gDNA derived from T cells, B-cell-depleted T cells, or PBMCs.

Original methodology: Amplification of reference gene primers was used by the study to estimate nucleated cell counts. Clones were read by immunoSEQ multiplex PCR, and TCRdb kept only the in-frame ones, dropping some. D and trimming were read from the DNA, whereas the V and J calls and clone size are those reported in that table. The repertoire holds approximately 270,000 clones, with around 86% as singletons. The age range of participants was 18 to 89 years, with residence in about two dozen US areas. The material sequenced was PBMCs or T cells enriched from blood (not recorded which). This sequence was found in a man aged 35-49 years who had recovered from COVID-19. This chain uses TRBV7-2 with TRBJ1-2; tentatively, D is TRBD1 (6 bases). The CDR3 DNA reads TGTGCCAGCAGCGTTGCGACAGGCCGAGACTATGGCTACACCTTC. This translates into CASSVATGRDYGYTF.